The TCR beta chain under discussion was sequenced for a study of Ad26.COV2.S vaccination and SARS-CoV-2 variants. J gave up 10 bases and V 1 base, and 7 bases lay outside the gene matches. The germline V gene encodes CDR1 LGHNT and CDR2 FRNRAP. The CDR3 length is 14 residues. Only in-frame clones appear in the TCRdb table, and some are missing; sequencing was by immunoSEQ multiplex PCR. The profile covers about 98,000 clones, with over 70% appearing a single time and around 15% taken by the ten largest. Study-wide points: Spike-specific responses of CD8+ and CD4+ T cells were reported to display substantial breadth after vaccination.

For this clone: Its antigen is as yet unknown.

The starting material was peripheral blood, obtained after recovery from COVID-19. The TCR originated in a human donor who had recovered from COVID-19. The chain joins TRBV12-5 to TRBJ1-2; TRBD1 matches at 9 bases. CDR3 coding DNA: TGTGCTAGTGGTTTGGGGACAGGGGTCCCTTTCTACACCTTC. Its protein product is CASGLGTGVPFYTF.